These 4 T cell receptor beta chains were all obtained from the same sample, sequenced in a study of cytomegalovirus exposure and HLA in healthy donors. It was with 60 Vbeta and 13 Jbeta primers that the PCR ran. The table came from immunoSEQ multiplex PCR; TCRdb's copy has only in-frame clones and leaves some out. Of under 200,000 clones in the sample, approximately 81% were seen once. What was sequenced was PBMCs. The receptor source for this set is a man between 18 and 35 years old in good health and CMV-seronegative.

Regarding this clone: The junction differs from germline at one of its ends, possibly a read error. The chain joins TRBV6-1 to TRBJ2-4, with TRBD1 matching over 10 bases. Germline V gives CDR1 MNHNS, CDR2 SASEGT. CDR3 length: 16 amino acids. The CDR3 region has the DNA TGTGCCAGCAGTGAAGCGCGGGGACAGGGGAGGAACGGTGTATGCTTC. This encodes CASSEARGQGRNGVCF.

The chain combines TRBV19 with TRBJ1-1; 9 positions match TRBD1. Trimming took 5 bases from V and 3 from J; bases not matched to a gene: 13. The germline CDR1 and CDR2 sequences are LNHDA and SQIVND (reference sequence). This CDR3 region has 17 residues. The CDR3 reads CASSPGQGFLWDTEAFF. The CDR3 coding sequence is TGTGCCAGTAGTCCGGGACAGGGTTTTTTGTGGGACACTGAAGCTTTCTTT.

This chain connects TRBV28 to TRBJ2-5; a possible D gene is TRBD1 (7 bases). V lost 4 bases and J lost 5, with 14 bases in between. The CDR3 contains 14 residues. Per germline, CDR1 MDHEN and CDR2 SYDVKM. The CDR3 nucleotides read TGTGCCAGCAGTTCCCAGACAGGGAGGGAGACCCAGTACTTC. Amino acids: CASSSQTGRETQYF.

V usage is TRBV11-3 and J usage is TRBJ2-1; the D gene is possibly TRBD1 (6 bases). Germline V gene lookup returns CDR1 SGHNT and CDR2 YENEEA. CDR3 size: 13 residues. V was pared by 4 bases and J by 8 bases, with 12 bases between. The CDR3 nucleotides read TGTGCCAGCAGCTCACAGGGACCGGATGAGCAGTTCTTC. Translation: CASSSQGPDEQFF.